A selection of T cell receptor beta chains follows, all from one sample in a study of T cells in localized non-small cell lung cancer. Produced via immunoSEQ multiplex PCR; TCRdb's table is partial and in-frame only. Here the sample spans tens of thousands of clones, 85% to 90% being singletons. The starting material was PBMCs, obtained before any cancer treatment. The receptor source for this set is a woman aged 35 to 69 with stage II squamous cell lung carcinoma. Each CDR3 is given with its conserved first and last residue. Fields, in order: J gene, CDR3 length, clone size, D gene, V gene, CDR3 protein, CDR3 DNA. The D gene is left open where the match is weak. The listing skips clone size in some rows; elsewhere it reads once, few, many or a size class.

>TRBJ1-1|15|.|TRBD1|TRBV5-1
CASSLRGQGLTEAFF
TGCGCCAGCAGCTTGAGGGGACAGGGGTTGACTGAAGCTTTCTTT
>TRBJ2-3|13|.|.|TRBV4-3
CASSLDLPDTQYF
TGCGCCAGCAGCCTGGACCTTCCAGATACGCAGTATTTT
>TRBJ1-4|15|.|.|TRBV13
CASSPPGADNEKLFF
TGTGCCAGCAGCCCCCCAGGAGCGGATAATGAAAAACTGTTTTTT
>TRBJ2-1|14|.|.|TRBV30
CAWSVQGIVDEQFF
TGTGCCTGGAGTGTACAGGGTATTGTTGATGAGCAGTTCTTC
>TRBJ2-5|13|few|.|TRBV29-1
CSVEKEAGETQYF
TGCAGCGTTGAAAAGGAAGCGGGAGAGACCCAGTACTTC
>TRBJ2-2|12|.|.|TRBV18
CASSRPRGELFF
TGTGCCAGCTCACGACCCCGGGGGGAGCTGTTTTTT
>TRBJ2-3|13|.|.|TRBV13
CASSLVPTDTQYF
TGTGCCAGCAGCTTAGTGCCTACAGATACGCAGTATTTT
>TRBJ1-1|11|few|.|TRBV7-9
CASSQSTEAFF
TGTGCCAGCAGCCAATCCACTGAAGCTTTCTTT
>TRBJ2-1|14|.|.|TRBV28
CATEPGRGYNEQFF
TGTGCCACGGAGCCAGGGCGAGGGTACAATGAGCAGTTCTTC
>TRBJ1-5|10|.|.|TRBV30
CACSEWPQHF
TGTGCCTGTTCGGAGTGGCCCCAGCATTTT
>TRBJ2-2|18|few|TRBD2|TRBV4-2
CASSQALAGGANTGELFF
TGTGCCAGCAGCCAAGCTCTAGCGGGAGGAGCGAACACCGGGGAGCTGTTTTTT
>TRBJ2-5|14|few|.|TRBV5-4
CASSLAGFGETQYF
TGTGCCAGCAGCTTGGCCGGGTTTGGAGAGACCCAGTACTTC
>TRBJ2-5|13|.|.|TRBV28
CASSLWGAETQYF
TGTGCCAGCAGTTTATGGGGGGCGGAGACCCAGTACTTC
>TRBJ1-3|14|.|.|TRBV5-4
CASSFRGNGNTIYF
TGTGCCAGCAGCTTTAGGGGGAACGGAAACACCATATATTTT
>TRBJ2-3|12|.|.|TRBV7-2
CASSRQESAQYF
TGTGCCAGCAGCCGACAGGAGTCGGCGCAGTATTTT
>TRBJ2-5|15|.|.|TRBV9
CASSVEGGLGETQYF
TGTGCCAGCAGCGTTGAAGGCGGTCTGGGAGAGACCCAGTACTTC
>TRBJ1-1|16|.|TRBD1|TRBV10-3
CAIRGGRGVHDTEAFF
TGTGCCATCCGAGGGGGCAGGGGTGTTCACGACACTGAAGCTTTCTTT
>TRBJ2-3|13|.|TRBD1|TRBV29-1
CSSGQGITDTQYF
TGCAGCTCCGGACAGGGGATCACAGATACGCAGTATTTT
>TRBJ1-1|14|once|TRBD1|TRBV18
CASSLQGQGAEAFF
TGTGCCAGCTCTCTACAGGGGCAGGGGGCTGAAGCTTTCTTT
>TRBJ2-7|13|.|.|TRBV7-9
CASSRPRTLVQYF
TGTGCCAGCAGCCGGCCCCGGACACTTGTACAGTACTTC
>TRBJ2-5|15|.|.|TRBV10-1
CASSERARAQETQYF
TGCGCCAGCAGTGAAAGGGCCCGAGCTCAAGAGACCCAGTACTTC
>TRBJ1-2|13|.|.|TRBV11-3
CASSLRDMTGYTF
TGTGCCAGCAGCTTACGTGACATGACTGGCTACACCTTC
>TRBJ1-1|13|.|.|TRBV7-3
CASSSGLLTEAFF
TGTGCCAGCAGCTCGGGCCTACTCACTGAAGCTTTCTTT
>TRBJ1-5|16|once|TRBD1|TRBV7-6
CASSPGGETSNQPQHF
TGTGCCAGCAGTCCAGGGGGGGAGACTAGCAATCAGCCCCAGCATTTT
>TRBJ2-7|14|.|.|TRBV29-1
CSVVDRDERYEQYF
TGCAGCGTTGTCGATAGGGACGAACGATACGAGCAGTACTTC
>TRBJ1-1|15|.|.|TRBV7-2
CASSLNGNMNTEAFF
TGTGCCAGCAGCTTGAACGGAAACATGAACACTGAAGCTTTCTTT
>TRBJ2-7|14|.|TRBD1|TRBV7-9
CASSLVQGSYEQYF
TGTGCCAGCAGCTTAGTACAGGGGTCCTACGAGCAGTACTTC
>TRBJ2-3|15|.|TRBD2|TRBV6-4
CASRPSGSRTDTQYF
TGTGCCAGCAGGCCTAGCGGAAGTCGCACAGATACGCAGTATTTT
>TRBJ2-2|20|.|.|TRBV21-1
CASSKESGTRQGRNTGELFF
TGTGCCAGCAGCAAAGAAAGTGGGACCAGACAGGGGAGGAACACCGGGGAGCTGTTTTTT
>TRBJ2-3|17|once|TRBD2|TRBV7-9
CASSSSFGSGMSDTQYF
TGTGCCAGCAGCTCCTCCTTTGGTAGCGGGATGTCAGATACGCAGTATTTT
>TRBJ1-2|21|few|.|TRBV1
CTSSQDPALPPDRDVGYGYTF
TGCACCAGCAGCCAAGATCCCGCCTTACCCCCGGACAGGGACGTAGGGTATGGCTACACCTTC
>TRBJ1-1|13|.|.|TRBV6-5
CASSYGAGTEAFF
TGTGCCAGCAGTTACGGGGCGGGCACTGAAGCTTTCTTT
>TRBJ2-5|13|.|.|TRBV10-1
CASSRTVQETQYF
TGCGCCAGCAGCCGGACAGTCCAAGAGACCCAGTACTTC
>TRBJ1-2|12|.|.|TRBV10-3
CAISEPPYGYTF
TGTGCCATCAGTGAGCCCCCCTATGGCTACACCTTC
>TRBJ2-2|20|few|TRBD2|TRBV9
CASSVTQVNDGTSNTGELFF
TGTGCCAGCAGCGTCACTCAAGTGAATGACGGGACTAGTAACACCGGGGAGCTGTTTTTT
>TRBJ1-2|14|few|.|TRBV28
CASSFGTGLYGYTF
TGTGCCAGCAGTTTTGGAACAGGGCTCTATGGCTACACCTTC
>TRBJ2-3|15|.|TRBD2|TRBV15
CATAQRAGGVDTQYF
TGTGCCACTGCGCAAAGGGCGGGAGGGGTAGATACGCAGTATTTT
>TRBJ2-5|15|.|.|TRBV29-1
CSVDWELARSGTQYF
TGCAGCGTTGACTGGGAACTAGCTCGAAGCGGGACCCAGTACTTC
>TRBJ2-5|13|.|.|TRBV11-3
CASSPGVVETQYF
TGTGCCAGCAGCCCAGGGGTCGTGGAGACCCAGTACTTC
>TRBJ1-3|15|.|.|TRBV19
CASSMGQGLGNTIYF
TGTGCCAGTAGTATGGGGCAGGGCCTGGGAAACACCATATATTTT
>TRBJ1-1|12|once|.|TRBV30
CAGTRRGTEAFF
TGTGCCGGGACGAGGCGGGGCACTGAAGCTTTCTTT
>TRBJ1-4|15|.|TRBD1|TRBV28
CASSRVGQGEEKLFF
TGTGCCAGCAGCCGCGTCGGACAGGGTGAGGAAAAACTGTTTTTT
>TRBJ2-5|14|.|.|TRBV11-3
CASSLRVLGETQYF
TGTGCCAGCAGCTTAAGGGTTCTAGGAGAGACCCAGTACTTC
>TRBJ2-1|15|few|.|TRBV5-1
CASSLGESSYNEQFF
TGCGCCAGCAGCTTGGGGGAGAGCTCCTACAATGAGCAGTTCTTC
>TRBJ1-1|11|once|.|TRBV20-1
CSARDNTEAFF
TGCAGTGCTAGAGATAACACTGAAGCTTTCTTT
>TRBJ1-1|17|.|.|TRBV4-3
CASSLLPLLVAGTEAFF
TGCGCCAGCAGCCTTCTCCCCCTCCTGGTTGCGGGCACTGAAGCTTTCTTT
>TRBJ1-6|14|.|.|TRBV19
CASSRGAYRPPLHF
TGTGCCAGTAGTAGGGGGGCCTACCGTCCACCCCTCCACTTT